These 14 T cell receptor beta chains originate from one sample sequenced in a study of CD8 T cells in Susac syndrome (dated by TCRdb to 2018 to 2020). The library was prepared using the immunoSEQ multiplex PCR assay. RNA was extracted using the RNeasy kit, and roughly 0.5 to 1 ug of the RNA was reverse transcribed with random hexamers. Through fastp at Q25 and MiXCR, TCRdb rebuilt clones from the public reads, retaining in-frame beta chains. CDR3 protein duplicates are merged, each entry listing the most common genes and DNA. Across this sample there are about 210,000 distinct CDR3 sequences, with about 95% seen only once. The leading ten clones occupy approximately 0.15% of the sample. Specimen: CD4+ T cells from PBMCs. The receptors stem from a human donor with Susac syndrome.

V usage is TRBV29-1 and J usage is TRBJ1-1; D unresolved. CDR1 is SQVTM and CDR2 is ANQGSEA in the germline V gene. Between the trimmed V and J ends, which lost 3 bases and 1 base, there was a span of 6 bases. The CDR3 length is 12 residues. CDR3: CSVDGENTEAFF. CDR3 coding DNA: TGCAGCGTTGATGGCGAGAACACTGAAGCTTTCTTT.

V gene TRBV29-1 combines with J gene TRBJ1-5, with 9 positions matching TRBD1. V was clipped by 5 bases and J by 5 bases; unmatched bases: 10. The CDR3 consists of 15 residues. CDR1 and CDR2 from the germline V gene are SQVTM and ANQGSEA. The CDR3 DNA reads as TGCAGCGTTCTCTCCGGGACAGGGTCTGATCAGCCCCAGCATTTT. Its translation: CSVLSGTGSDQPQHF.

The chain uses TRBV7-9 and TRBJ2-1; 9 positions agree with TRBD2. J gave up 5 bases and V 3 bases, and 17 bases lay outside the gene matches. The CDR3 runs 19 residues. Germline lookup yields CDR1 SEHNR and CDR2 FQNEAQ (reference sequence). The CDR3 loop is CASSLSSGGSVLMNNEQFF. Written as DNA, the CDR3 is TGTGCCAGCAGCTTGAGCAGCGGGGGGAGCGTTCTGATGAACAATGAGCAGTTCTTC.

The chain uses TRBV15 and TRBJ2-3, with D tentatively TRBD1 (5 bases). Germline V lookup: CDR1 LNHNV, CDR2 YYDKDF (reference sequence). The CDR3 runs to 14 residues. Trimming left V 0 bases short and J 5 bases short, with 9 bases between. The CDR3 nucleotides are TGTGCCACCAGCAGAGATAAGGGGCGAGATACGCAGTATTTT. Translated: CATSRDKGRDTQYF.

The chain uses TRBV27 and TRBJ2-1, with TRBD1 as a possible D gene (6 bases). CDR1 and CDR2 from the germline V gene are MNHEY and SMNVEV (reference sequence). V was shortened by 8 bases and J by 1 base, with 12 bases between the two germline ends. The CDR3 consists of 14 residues. CDR3 nucleotide sequence: TGTGCCAGCGGCGTGGACAGTTCCTACAATGAGCAGTTCTTC. It specifies CASGVDSSYNEQFF.

The chain has TRBV20-1 and TRBJ1-2, with 8 bases that match TRBD1. Germline CDR1 DFQATT, CDR2 SNEGSKA (reference sequence). V was clipped by 5 bases and J by 2 bases; unmatched bases: 13. The CDR3 has 16 amino acids. CDR3 amino acids: CSALDRDAGRNYGYTF. The DNA for the CDR3 is TGCAGTGCTCTGGACAGGGACGCCGGGAGGAACTATGGCTACACCTTC.

The rearrangement joins TRBV20-1 to TRBJ2-2; D call uncertain. Germline CDR1 is DFQATT and CDR2 is SNEGSKA (reference sequence). V lost 5 bases and J 2 bases, leaving 15 bases between the germline ends. This CDR3 is 15 amino acids long. This chain's CDR3 is CSAPDRAINTGELFF. DNA for the CDR3: TGCAGTGCTCCAGACCGGGCCATCAACACCGGGGAGCTGTTTTTT.

The chain uses TRBV29-1 and TRBJ2-1; 7 bases fit TRBD1. The V segment lost 8 bases and the J segment 0 bases; nucleotides outside the gene matches: 7. Per the germline V gene, CDR1 is SQVTM and CDR2 is ANQGSEA. The CDR3 is made up of 14 amino acids. The CDR3 coding sequence is TGCAGCACCAACAGGGGAAGCTCCTACAATGAGCAGTTCTTC. Protein product: CSTNRGSSYNEQFF.

V usage is TRBV30 and J usage is TRBJ1-6; D is unresolved. The ends were cut back, 5 bases at V and 9 bases at J, with 14 bases in the middle. The CDR3 runs to 13 residues. The V gene's germline CDR1 is GTSNPN and CDR2 SVGIG (reference sequence). DNA of the CDR3: TGTGCCTGGTCGGCTGCGGTGGGTTCACCCCTCCACTTT. Translation gives CAWSAAVGSPLHF.

This sequence joins TRBV5-6 and TRBJ2-5, with D tentatively TRBD2 (6 bases). This CDR3 comprises 14 residues. Per the germline V gene, CDR1 is SGHDT and CDR2 is YYEEEE. V was shortened by 3 bases and J by 1 base, with 10 bases between the two germline ends. The CDR3 region is CASSWGLPQETQYF. The CDR3 DNA is TGTGCCAGCAGCTGGGGACTGCCCCAAGAGACCCAGTACTTC. Filled out from reference TRBV5-6 and TRBJ2-5, the complete variable domain reads DAGVTQSPTHLIKTRGQQVTLRCSPKSGHDTVSWYQQALGQGPQFIFQYYEEEERQRGNFPDRFSGHQFPNYSSELNVNALLLGDSALYLCASSWGLPQETQYFGPGTRLLVL.

The chain couples TRBV5-4 to TRBJ1-5, with 7 bases matching TRBD1. Looked up from germline, CDR1 is SGHNT and CDR2 is YYREEE (reference sequence). The CDR3 covers 15 residues. V shed 2 bases, J shed 5 bases, and the junction held 7 bases outside the gene matches. This CDR3 reads CASSFGTETDQPQHF. The CDR3 bases are TGTGCCAGCAGCTTCGGGACAGAAACAGATCAGCCCCAGCATTTT.

This chain links TRBV19 with TRBJ1-2, with TRBD1 as a possible D gene (5 bases). V lost 7 bases and J 3 bases, leaving 12 bases between the germline ends. Per germline, CDR1 LNHDA and CDR2 SQIVND (reference sequence). The CDR3 sequence is 13 residues long. The CDR3 spells CASTGTPDYGYTF. The CDR3 region has the DNA TGTGCCAGTACCGGGACGCCCGACTATGGCTACACCTTC.

The chain couples TRBV6-2 or TRBV6-3 to TRBJ2-5; no reliable D call. The germline CDR1 and CDR2 sequences are MNHEY and SVGEGT. V dropped 6 bases and J dropped 2 bases, with 7 bases sitting between them. The CDR3 sequence is 12 residues long. The chain's CDR3 is CASSFRQETQYF. CDR3 in DNA: TGTGCCAGCAGCTTCCGACAAGAGACCCAGTACTTC.

The chain is built from TRBV29-1 and TRBJ1-2; D gene ambiguous. Germline-derived CDR1 and CDR2 are SQVTM and ANQGSEA. V was clipped by 1 base and J by 4 bases, with 10 bases between them. The CDR3 is 13 amino acids. CDR3 coding DNA: TGCAGCGTTGAAGCGACGGACGGCTATGGCTACACCTTC. The encoded protein is CSVEATDGYGYTF.